These 20 T cell receptor beta chains originate from one sample sequenced in a study of blood T cells in healthy people across ages. Then a second PCR, running roughly 7 to 11 cycles, was carried out with a sample-barcoded 5' primer and a J-beta primer mix. Using its own MiXCR run on the 5' RACE reads, TCRdb lists one record per CDR3 protein. This sample carries more than 500,000 distinct CDR3 sequences, roughly 28% of them seen once, and the ten largest clones take roughly 20%. The sequenced material came from blood. The receptor source for this set is a woman aged 70-85 years in good health.

The chain employs TRBV2 and TRBJ2-4, with 8 bases fitting TRBD1. This CDR3 is built from 19 residues. The V gene end was trimmed by 2 bases and the J gene end by 1 base; junction bases not matched to a gene: 13. Germline V gives CDR1 SNHLY, CDR2 FYNNEI. CDR3 sequence: CASSETHSTQGAAKNIQYF. In DNA form, the CDR3 reads TGTGCCAGCAGTGAAACCCACTCAACCCAGGGGGCGGCCAAAAACATTCAGTACTTC.

The genes are TRBV20-1 and TRBJ2-1; D call uncertain. Germline CDR1 is DFQATT and CDR2 is SNEGSKA (reference sequence). This CDR3 is built from 12 residues. Trimming took off 4 bases at V and 10 bases at J, with 14 bases between the two ends. The CDR3 loop reads CSANPLLREQFF. CDR3 coding DNA: TGCAGTGCTAATCCCCTGTTGAGGGAGCAGTTCTTC.

Only a few counts were recorded for this clonotype. The chain couples TRBV2 to TRBJ2-2; tentatively, D is TRBD1 or TRBD2 (5 bases each). V was cut by 6 bases and J by 0 bases, with 11 bases left in between. This CDR3 comprises 15 residues. Per germline, CDR1 SNHLY and CDR2 FYNNEI. For the CDR3, the DNA is TGTGCCAGCAGACCGGGGACCCCGAACACCGGGGAGCTGTTTTTT. Protein: CASRPGTPNTGELFF.

This clonotype was seen only a few times. The gene calls are TRBV18 and TRBJ2-7; possibly TRBD1 for D (6 bases). V was clipped by 4 bases and J by 5 bases, with 15 bases between them. CDR3 length: 14 amino acids. CDR1 KGHSH and CDR2 LQKENI come from the germline V gene. CDR3 coding DNA: TGTGCCAGCTCACGGATAGGGGGACGAGACGAGCAGTACTTC. This gives the protein CASSRIGGRDEQYF. Combining the CDR3 with reference TRBV18 and TRBJ2-7 gives the whole variable domain NAGVMQNPRHLVRRRGQEARLRCSPMKGHSHVYWYRQLPEEGLKFMVYLQKENIIDESGMPKERFSAEFPKEGPSILRIQQVVRGDSAAYFCASSRIGGRDEQYFGPGTRLTVT.

This rearrangement joins TRBV5-1 to TRBJ2-2; 9 bases are a match to TRBD1. The germline V gene has CDR1 SGHRS and CDR2 YFSETQ. The CDR3 loop spans 15 amino acids. Trimming at V came to 7 bases and at J to 1 base, leaving 5 bases not matched to a gene. The CDR3 DNA sequence: TGCGCCAGCGGTACGGGACAGGGGAACACCGGGGAGCTGTTTTTT. Protein product: CASGTGQGNTGELFF.

The rearrangement links TRBV7-2 to TRBJ1-6; tentatively, D is TRBD1 (5 bases). The CDR3 is 15 amino acids. The V gene lost 5 bases and the J gene lost 10 bases, with 18 bases spanning the gap. Germline V CDR1 and CDR2: SGHTA, FQGNSA. The CDR3 DNA sequence: TGTGCCAGCAGCGGATACCGGGACTCTCTGTCACCCCTCCACTTT. Protein product: CASSGYRDSLSPLHF.

The V call is TRBV11-3, the J call TRBJ2-3; D unresolved. V dropped 5 bases and J dropped 0 bases, with 9 bases sitting between them. In germline, CDR1 is SGHNT, CDR2 YENEEA. CDR3 length: 14 amino acids. As DNA, the CDR3 is TGTGCCAGCAGCCCCGCACCTAGCACAGATACGCAGTATTTT. Translating gives CASSPAPSTDTQYF.

The table lists this clonotype with a few counts. One junction end disagrees with the germline gene, perhaps due to a read error. V is TRBV28 and J is TRBJ1-2; possible D gene TRBD1, 5 bases. There are 14 residues in the CDR3. Looked up from germline, CDR1 is MDHEN and CDR2 is SYDVKM. CDR3 sequence (DNA): TGTGCCAGCAGTTTGGTCGGGGCTAACTATGTCTACACCTTC. It translates to CASSLVGANYVYTF.

This clonotype was found many times. This sequence joins TRBV5-5 and TRBJ1-1; unclear D gene. CDR1 is SGHKS, CDR2 YYEKEE, per germline (reference sequence). This CDR3 has 14 residues. With 1 base removed from V and 1 base from J, the gap between germline ends came to 8 bases. In DNA form, the CDR3 reads TGTGCCAGCAGCTTGCAGTTACAGAACACTGAAGCTTTCTTT. Translated, it gives CASSLQLQNTEAFF. Complete variable domain (other parts from reference TRBV5-5 and TRBJ1-1): DAGVTQSPTHLIKTRGQQVTLRCSPISGHKSVSWYQQVLGQGPQFIFQYYEKEERGRGNFPDRFSARQFPNYSSELNVNALLLGDSALYLCASSLQLQNTEAFFGQGTRLTVV.

This clonotype has a handful of counts. J is TRBJ2-5 and V is TRBV24-1; 9 nucleotides match TRBD1. Matching the DNA end better, TRBJ2-1 makes the J call doubtful. Germline V CDR1 and CDR2: KGHDR, SFDVKD. The CDR3 runs to 15 residues. This CDR3 reads CATSDLGTGSNEQFF. The CDR3 nucleotides read TGTGCCACCAGTGATTTAGGGACAGGGAGTAATGAGCAGTTCTTC.

The chain joins TRBV7-6 to TRBJ1-1; D unresolved. V was trimmed by 2 bases and J by 5 bases, leaving 15 bases between them. Germline assignment: CDR1 SGHVS and CDR2 FNYEAQ. The CDR3 totals 15 residues. Here the CDR3 DNA reads TGTGCCAGCAGCTTACAACCCGAGGGAGGTACTGAAGCTTTCTTT. This translates into CASSLQPEGGTEAFF.

V and J are TRBV5-1 and TRBJ2-2, with 10 bases identical to TRBD1. The CDR3 runs 15 residues. CDR1 and CDR2 (germline): SGHRS, YFSETQ. The V segment lost 3 bases and the J segment 5 bases; nucleotides outside the gene matches: 4. The chain's CDR3 is CASSSRQGATGELFF. The CDR3 DNA reads TGCGCCAGCAGCTCCCGACAGGGGGCGACCGGGGAGCTGTTTTTT. The full variable domain, its missing parts supplied by reference TRBV5-1 and TRBJ2-2, is KAGVTQTPRYLIKTRGQQVTLSCSPISGHRSVSWYQQTPGQGLQFLFEYFSETQRNKGNFPGRFSGRQFSNSRSEMNVSTLELGDSALYLCASSSRQGATGELFFGEGSRLTVL.

A word on this clonotype: One end of the junction varies from germline; a read error may be responsible. The DNA for the CDR3 is TGTGCCAGCAGCCAGCATGGCACAGGTACGCAGTATTTT. Its protein is CASSQHGTGTQYF. The chain carries TRBV3-1 and TRBJ2-3, with D perhaps TRBD1 (5 bases). Germline V gene data show CDR1 as LGHDT and CDR2 as YNNKEL (reference sequence). The CDR3 has 13 residues.

This clonotype occurred a few times. The chain joins TRBV12-3 or TRBV12-4 to TRBJ1-3; possibly TRBD1 for D (6 bases). The V end lost 10 bases, the J end lost 3 bases, and 19 bases lay between the germline ends. The CDR3 length is 15 residues. Here the CDR3 DNA reads TGTGCCACCCTACCAAGACGGGACAATGGAAACACCATATATTTT. Residues: CATLPRRDNGNTIYF.

This clonotype was detected a few times. The DNA of the CDR3 is TGTGCCAGCAGCCCCCTCGGGGGGCGGGAAAAACTGTTTTTT. It translates to CASSPLGGREKLFF. The rearrangement uses TRBV7-2 and TRBJ1-4, with D perhaps TRBD1 (6 bases). V lost 5 bases and J 8 bases, leaving 15 bases between the germline ends. Germline V CDR1 and CDR2: SGHTA, FQGNSA. This CDR3 contains 14 residues.

This clonotype was found a few times. This chain connects TRBV10-2 to TRBJ1-2; 7 nucleotides align to TRBD1. The V segment lost 3 bases and the J segment 7 bases; nucleotides outside the gene matches: 2. This CDR3 comprises 12 residues. From germline, CDR1 is WSHSY and CDR2 SAAADI. CDR3 sequence: CASSENRGGYTF. CDR3 coding DNA: TGCGCCAGCAGTGAAAACAGGGGTGGCTACACCTTC.

There are a few counts of this clonotype. The rearrangement uses TRBV7-9 and TRBJ2-2; D is perhaps TRBD1 or TRBD2 (6 bases each). CDR3 length: 15 amino acids. V dropped 5 bases and J dropped 2 bases, with 12 bases sitting between them. CDR1 is SEHNR, CDR2 FQNEAQ, per germline (reference sequence). The chain's CDR3 is CASSRGTLNTGELFF. CDR3 in DNA: TGTGCCAGCAGCCGCGGGACACTTAACACCGGGGAGCTGTTTTTT. Full variable domain (remainder filled in from reference TRBV7-9 and TRBJ2-2): DTGVSQNPRHKITKRGQNVTFRCDPISEHNRLYWYRQTLGQGPEFLTYFQNEAQLEKSRLLSDRFSAERPKGSFSTLEIQRTEQGDSAMYLCASSRGTLNTGELFFGEGSRLTVL.

The V gene is TRBV7-9, the J gene TRBJ1-4, with D maybe TRBD1 (5 bases). The germline gives CDR1 SEHNR, CDR2 FQNEAQ (reference sequence). This CDR3 is built from 14 residues. Trimming removed 5 bases from V and 5 bases from J, with 12 bases in between. The CDR3 reads CASSTAWGNEKLFF. As DNA, the CDR3 is TGTGCCAGCAGCACCGCCTGGGGGAATGAAAAACTGTTTTTT.

This clonotype has only a few counts. This chain joins TRBV9 and TRBJ2-5; D is perhaps TRBD1 or TRBD2 (6 bases each). CDR1 and CDR2 (germline): SGDLS, YYNGEE. The V and J ends lost 4 bases and 3 bases respectively, with 19 bases between them. CDR3 length equals 16 residues. The CDR3 coding sequence is TGTGCCAGCAGCTCACGGGGGCAGGAAAGAAAAGAGACCCAGTACTTC. This sequence encodes CASSSRGQERKETQYF.

This clonotype was counted a few times. This chain links TRBV12-3 or TRBV12-4 with TRBJ1-5; D is undetermined. The CDR3 spans 14 residues. Trimming took 6 bases from V and 8 from J, leaving 17 bases between them. DNA for the CDR3: TGTGCCAGCAGCCGTAATTTGGGTAAGGAGCCCCAGCATTTT. Its translation is CASSRNLGKEPQHF.